The clone carrying this TCR beta chain appeared a few times. Its antigen is currently unknown. Patients showing uncontrolled infection, other autoimmune disease, pregnancy or lactation were ineligible. Clinical symptoms, serum thyroxine, TRAb, thyroid ultrasound and orbital computed tomography established diagnosis. Germline loops: CDR1 GTSNPN, CDR2 SVGIG (reference sequence). The CDR3 sequence is 15 residues long. Losses at the gene ends were 5 bases for V and 1 base for J; bases not matched to a gene: 7. This sample stems from a study of T cells in Graves' hyperthyroidism and ophthalmopathy. Overall study findings and caveats: Ophthalmopathy was told apart from stable hyperthyroidism by a 13 V-J model. Blood also carried most thyroid clonotypes expanded above 0.001.

Amplified regions were TCR beta CDR3 sequences from RNA transcripts. HTBI primers drove first-round RT-PCR of the TCR CDR3. TCRdb ran MiXCR on the multiplex PCR reads and lists one entry per CDR3 protein. The sample carries 300,000 to 450,000 distinct CDR3 sequences, approximately 14% recorded once. The source is a woman between 18 and 30 years old with Graves' hyperthyroidism that later progressed to Graves' ophthalmopathy. Sequencing used blood. The chain combines TRBV30 with TRBJ2-7; 11 bases map to TRBD2. The CDR3 is CAWLPRLAGSYEQYF. CDR3 bases: TGTGCCTGGCTACCCCGACTAGCGGGGTCCTACGAGCAGTACTTC.